This TCR beta chain was found in a study of cytomegalovirus exposure and HLA in healthy donors. This CDR3 spans 16 amino acids. Germline CDR1 is KGHSH and CDR2 is LQKENI. V dropped 6 bases and J dropped 7; count of bases not matched to a gene: 14. Clones were sequenced by immunoSEQ multiplex PCR, and TCRdb holds only the in-frame ones, with some missing. The top ten clones hold 7.5% to 8.5% of a sample with 110,000 to 150,000 clones, 88% of them seen once. Sequencing was performed on PBMCs. This chain connects TRBV18 to TRBJ2-1; 8 positions agree with TRBD2. This sequence was found in a woman under 30 in good health and CMV-seropositive. CDR3: CASSPAGGTLFNEQFF. For the CDR3, the DNA is TGTGCCAGCTCCCCGGCGGGGGGTACATTGTTTAATGAGCAGTTCTTC.